The rows below give T cell receptor beta chains drawn from one sample of a study of blood T cell repertoires in COVID-19. Data came from immunoSEQ multiplex PCR; TCRdb stores just in-frame clones and leaves some out. The profile shows 200,000 to 250,000 clones, 70% to 85% of them singletons. What was sequenced was PBMCs or T cells enriched from blood (not recorded which). The receptors were sampled from a man aged 55 to 70 who had recovered from COVID-19. Both conserved end residues are part of each CDR3. Fields, in order: CDR3 protein, CDR3 DNA, clone size, D gene, J gene, V gene. D genes are given only for firm matches. A clone size is listed for some rows: how often the clone was seen (once, few, many), or a class if it is expanded.

cdr3_aa: CASSKQSLGGSTDTQYF; cdr3_nt: TGTGCCAGCAGCAAGCAAAGCCTCGGGGGAAGCACAGATACGCAGTATTTT; clone_size: -; d_call: -; j_call: TRBJ2-3; v_call: TRBV5-4
cdr3_aa: CASRLTSGGGETQYF; cdr3_nt: TGTGCCAGCAGGCTTACTAGCGGGGGTGGAGAGACCCAGTACTTC; clone_size: -; d_call: TRBD2; j_call: TRBJ2-5; v_call: TRBV7-2
cdr3_aa: CASSQLQGNSGNTIYF; cdr3_nt: TGTGCCAGCTCACAACTACAGGGGAACTCTGGAAACACCATATATTTT; clone_size: -; d_call: TRBD1; j_call: TRBJ1-3; v_call: TRBV18
cdr3_aa: CASSPWTASTDTQYF; cdr3_nt: TGCGCCAGCAGCCCTTGGACAGCGAGCACAGATACGCAGTATTTT; clone_size: -; d_call: -; j_call: TRBJ2-3; v_call: TRBV5-1
cdr3_aa: CASSPDRVTEAFF; cdr3_nt: TGCGCCAGCAGCCCAGACAGGGTGACTGAAGCTTTCTTT; clone_size: once; d_call: TRBD1; j_call: TRBJ1-1; v_call: TRBV5-1
cdr3_aa: CAWSPLRGHSNEKLFF; cdr3_nt: TGTGCCTGGAGCCCCTTGAGGGGGCACTCTAATGAAAAACTGTTTTTT; clone_size: -; d_call: TRBD1; j_call: TRBJ1-4; v_call: TRBV30
cdr3_aa: CASSTSGGIVNEQFF; cdr3_nt: TGTGCCAGTAGTACCTCAGGGGGGATAGTGAATGAGCAGTTCTTC; clone_size: -; d_call: -; j_call: TRBJ2-1; v_call: TRBV19
cdr3_aa: CAISESEANGYTF; cdr3_nt: TGTGCCATCAGTGAGTCGGAGGCAAATGGCTACACCTTC; clone_size: -; d_call: -; j_call: TRBJ1-2; v_call: TRBV10-3
cdr3_aa: CASSITGGSTDTQYF; cdr3_nt: TGTGCCAGTAGCATAACAGGGGGTAGTACAGATACGCAGTATTTT; clone_size: -; d_call: TRBD1; j_call: TRBJ2-3; v_call: TRBV19
cdr3_aa: CASLRGWTEAFF; cdr3_nt: TGTGCCAGCCTCCGGGGGTGGACTGAAGCTTTCTTT; clone_size: many; d_call: -; j_call: TRBJ1-1; v_call: TRBV2
cdr3_aa: CAWSVPGQGALDGYTF; cdr3_nt: TGTGCCTGGAGTGTACCGGGACAGGGGGCTCTCGATGGCTACACCTTC; clone_size: -; d_call: TRBD1; j_call: TRBJ1-2; v_call: TRBV30
cdr3_aa: CASSQDTSGGAFQTDTQYF; cdr3_nt: TGCGCCAGCAGCCAAGATACCAGCGGGGGGGCATTTCAGACAGATACGCAGTATTTT; clone_size: -; d_call: TRBD2; j_call: TRBJ2-3; v_call: TRBV4-3
cdr3_aa: CASSKTGGSWTGELFF; cdr3_nt: TGTGCCAGCAGCAAAACAGGGGGCTCGTGGACCGGGGAGCTGTTTTTT; clone_size: -; d_call: TRBD1; j_call: TRBJ2-2; v_call: TRBV9
cdr3_aa: CAWAFGSGYTEAFF; cdr3_nt: TGTGCCTGGGCGTTCGGGTCAGGGTACACTGAAGCTTTCTTT; clone_size: -; d_call: -; j_call: TRBJ1-1; v_call: TRBV30
cdr3_aa: CASSLDPKQANTGELFF; cdr3_nt: TGTGCCAGCAGCTTAGATCCTAAACAGGCGAACACCGGGGAGCTGTTTTTT; clone_size: -; d_call: -; j_call: TRBJ2-2; v_call: TRBV11-3
cdr3_aa: CASSLPSGGTEAFF; cdr3_nt: TGCGCCAGCAGCCTACCCTCGGGGGGCACTGAAGCTTTCTTT; clone_size: -; d_call: -; j_call: TRBJ1-1; v_call: TRBV4-1
cdr3_aa: CSAILSSGYTF; cdr3_nt: TGCAGCGCAATATTAAGTAGTGGCTACACCTTC; clone_size: few; d_call: -; j_call: TRBJ1-2; v_call: TRBV29-1
cdr3_aa: CAISDPGTENEKLFF; cdr3_nt: TGTGCCATCAGTGATCCCGGGACAGAAAATGAAAAACTGTTTTTT; clone_size: -; d_call: TRBD1; j_call: TRBJ1-4; v_call: TRBV10-3
cdr3_aa: CASSLWAGGTGELFF; cdr3_nt: TGTGCCAGCAGCTTGTGGGCAGGGGGGACCGGGGAGCTGTTTTTT; clone_size: -; d_call: -; j_call: TRBJ2-2; v_call: TRBV5-5
cdr3_aa: CASSSDNKYEQYF; cdr3_nt: TGTGCCAGCAGCTCGGACAACAAGTACGAGCAGTACTTC; clone_size: -; d_call: -; j_call: TRBJ2-7; v_call: TRBV11-2
cdr3_aa: CASSTFRTGKNSPLHF; cdr3_nt: TGTGCCAGTAGCACCTTCCGGACAGGGAAGAATTCACCCCTCCACTTT; clone_size: -; d_call: TRBD1; j_call: TRBJ1-6; v_call: TRBV19
cdr3_aa: CASNNPPTSGSYNEQFF; cdr3_nt: TGTGCCAGCAACAACCCCCCGACTAGCGGTTCCTACAATGAGCAGTTCTTC; clone_size: -; d_call: TRBD2; j_call: TRBJ2-1; v_call: TRBV27
cdr3_aa: CASSSQGRQPQHF; cdr3_nt: TGTGCCAGCAGCTCACAGGGTAGGCAGCCCCAGCATTTT; clone_size: -; d_call: -; j_call: TRBJ1-5; v_call: TRBV7-2
cdr3_aa: CASSSGVSYEQYF; cdr3_nt: TGTGCCAGCAGTTCGGGAGTATCCTACGAGCAGTACTTC; clone_size: once; d_call: -; j_call: TRBJ2-7; v_call: TRBV6-2/TRBV6-3
cdr3_aa: CASSTDGGGFNEKLFF; cdr3_nt: TGTGCCAGCAGCACGGACGGAGGAGGGTTTAATGAAAAACTGTTTTTT; clone_size: -; d_call: -; j_call: TRBJ1-4; v_call: TRBV5-4
cdr3_aa: CASSSGLAEAYEQYF; cdr3_nt: TGTGCCAGCAGCTCGGGACTAGCGGAGGCCTACGAGCAGTACTTC; clone_size: -; d_call: TRBD2; j_call: TRBJ2-7; v_call: TRBV5-5
cdr3_aa: CASSQDTPRLAVDTQYF; cdr3_nt: TGCGCCAGCAGCCAAGATACCCCGAGGCTAGCGGTTGATACGCAGTATTTT; clone_size: -; d_call: TRBD2; j_call: TRBJ2-3; v_call: TRBV4-3
cdr3_aa: CASSYDFDVLTF; cdr3_nt: TGTGCCAGCAGTTATGACTTCGACGTCCTGACTTTC; clone_size: -; d_call: -; j_call: TRBJ2-6; v_call: TRBV6-5
cdr3_aa: CASSLVGGQISGNTIYF; cdr3_nt: TGTGCCAGCAGCTTAGTGGGGGGACAGATCTCTGGAAACACCATATATTTT; clone_size: -; d_call: TRBD1; j_call: TRBJ1-3; v_call: TRBV7-9
cdr3_aa: CASSGGLDTEAFF; cdr3_nt: TGTGCCAGCTCAGGAGGGCTGGACACTGAAGCTTTCTTT; clone_size: once; d_call: -; j_call: TRBJ1-1; v_call: TRBV18
cdr3_aa: CASSTGQGVFEQYF; cdr3_nt: TGTGCCAGCAGCACGGGACAGGGGGTGTTCGAGCAGTACTTC; clone_size: -; d_call: TRBD1; j_call: TRBJ2-7; v_call: TRBV6-6
cdr3_aa: CASSHQKGQGIIGYTF; cdr3_nt: TGTGCCAGCAGCCACCAAAAGGGACAGGGGATAATCGGCTACACCTTC; clone_size: -; d_call: TRBD1; j_call: TRBJ1-2; v_call: TRBV3-1/TRBV3-2
cdr3_aa: CASSQDQQLNYGYTF; cdr3_nt: TGCGCCAGCAGCCAAGATCAACAGCTCAACTATGGCTACACCTTC; clone_size: -; d_call: -; j_call: TRBJ1-2; v_call: TRBV4-3
cdr3_aa: CASKVQGKAGYTF; cdr3_nt: TGTGCCAGTAAGGTACAGGGGAAGGCCGGCTACACCTTC; clone_size: -; d_call: TRBD1; j_call: TRBJ1-2; v_call: TRBV19
cdr3_aa: CASSLAANGEYEQYF; cdr3_nt: TGTGCCAGCAGCTTGGCAGCGAACGGGGAGTACGAGCAGTACTTC; clone_size: -; d_call: -; j_call: TRBJ2-7; v_call: TRBV5-5
cdr3_aa: CASSPPDRRNEKLFF; cdr3_nt: TGTGCCAGCAGTCCGCCGGACAGGCGTAATGAAAAACTGTTTTTT; clone_size: -; d_call: TRBD1; j_call: TRBJ1-4; v_call: TRBV27
cdr3_aa: CASSKSGGWGTDTQYF; cdr3_nt: TGTGCCAGCAGCAAAAGCGGGGGGTGGGGCACAGATACGCAGTATTTT; clone_size: -; d_call: TRBD2; j_call: TRBJ2-3; v_call: TRBV5-6